Below, 19 T cell receptor beta chains from the same sample are listed, as sequenced in a study of blood T cell repertoires in COVID-19. Data came from immunoSEQ multiplex PCR; TCRdb stores just in-frame clones and leaves some out. The sample gives 150,000 to 180,000 clones, about 90% of which show up once; less than 0.6% is in the top ten. Sequencing used peripheral blood. The receptors were gathered from a man in his forties or fifties with acute or convalescent COVID-19.

On this clone: At one boundary the junction diverges from the germline segment, which might be a read error. The chain joins TRBV29-1 to TRBJ1-1; D possibly corresponds to TRBD1 (6 bases). Germline-derived CDR1 and CDR2 are SQVTM and ANQGSEA. The CDR3 sequence is 17 residues long. CDR3 nucleotides: TGCAGCGTGGTTGGGACAAGGCACACGAGGGGGAACACCGAAGCCTTCTTT. The encoded protein is CSVVGTRHTRGNTEAFF.

This chain connects TRBV19 to TRBJ2-7; 12 bases map to TRBD2. The length of the CDR3 is 15 residues. CDR1 is LNHDA, CDR2 SQIVND, per germline (reference sequence). The trim removed 4 bases at V and 2 bases at J, leaving 3 bases unmatched. CDR3 sequence reads: CASSTGLAGTYEQYF. The DNA for the CDR3 is TGTGCCAGTAGTACCGGACTAGCGGGGACCTACGAGCAGTACTTC.

V is TRBV7-9 and J is TRBJ1-2, with 8 bases matching TRBD1. The V and J ends lost 5 bases and 4 bases, in that order; junction bases with no gene match: 6. Germline V lookup: CDR1 SEHNR, CDR2 FQNEAQ (reference sequence). The CDR3 totals 14 residues. The CDR3: CASSPGGQAYGYTF. The CDR3 DNA is TGTGCCAGCAGCCCAGGGGGACAGGCCTATGGCTACACCTTC. Full variable domain (missing parts from reference TRBV7-9 and TRBJ1-2): DTGVSQNPRHKITKRGQNVTFRCDPISEHNRLYWYRQTLGQGPEFLTYFQNEAQLEKSRLLSDRFSAERPKGSFSTLEIQRTEQGDSAMYLCASSPGGQAYGYTFGSGTRLTVV.

This rearrangement joins TRBV5-4 to TRBJ2-1, with TRBD2 matching over 12 bases. The V and J ends lost 4 bases and 5 bases, in that order; junction bases with no gene match: 4. Germline V gene lookup returns CDR1 SGHNT and CDR2 YYREEE (reference sequence). CDR3 length: 15 residues. CDR3 amino acids: CASSGGLAGNNEQFF. In nucleotides, the CDR3 is TGTGCCAGCAGCGGGGGACTAGCGGGTAACAATGAGCAGTTCTTC.

This chain connects TRBV7-2 to TRBJ1-4; D is uncertain. Germline loops: CDR1 SGHTA, CDR2 FQGNSA. Trimming pared 1 base from V and 4 bases from J, leaving 10 bases between. CDR3 length: 15 amino acids. CDR3 in DNA: TGTGCCAGCAGCTTAGACGGGTTAAATAATGAAAAACTGTTTTTT. This encodes CASSLDGLNNEKLFF.

The V call is TRBV7-6, the J call TRBJ2-7; D is perhaps TRBD1 (5 bases). The CDR3 runs to 16 residues. Trimming took off 5 bases at V and 0 bases at J, with 17 bases between the two ends. Looked up from germline, CDR1 is SGHVS and CDR2 is FNYEAQ. The CDR3 DNA reads TGTGCCAGCAGCCCGTTGCTACAGGACCTCTCCTACGAGCAGTACGTC. Its translation is CASSPLLQDLSYEQYV.

The chain has TRBV30 and TRBJ1-6, with D tentatively TRBD1 (5 bases). Germline values: CDR1 GTSNPN, CDR2 SVGIG (reference sequence). The V end was cut by 0 bases, the J end by 14 bases, with 11 bases between. The CDR3 has 12 amino acids. CDR3 sequence reads: CAWSVPGGTLHF. CDR3 bases: TGTGCCTGGAGTGTACCTGGGGGGACCCTCCACTTT.

This clone showed up just once. The gene calls are TRBV5-1 and TRBJ1-6; D uncertain. V was shortened by 2 bases and J by 0 bases, with 15 bases between the two germline ends. Germline V gene data show CDR1 as SGHRS and CDR2 as YFSETQ. This CDR3 has 18 residues. The CDR3: CASSFEGSSSSYNSPLHF. CDR3 nucleotides: TGCGCCAGCAGCTTTGAGGGCAGTTCGAGCTCCTATAATTCACCCCTCCACTTT.

The V call is TRBV6-5, the J call TRBJ1-1; D may be TRBD1 (6 bases). V lost 4 bases and J lost 6, with 12 bases in between. Germline V CDR1 and CDR2: MNHEY, SVGAGI. This CDR3 has 13 residues. CDR3 sequence reads: CASSWGRGSEAFF. CDR3 in DNA: TGTGCCAGCAGTTGGGGCAGGGGATCTGAAGCTTTCTTT.

V usage is TRBV27 and J usage is TRBJ1-2; 9 bases map to TRBD1. The CDR3 contains 16 residues. The V and J ends lost 3 bases and 4 bases, in that order; junction bases with no gene match: 9. Germline-derived CDR1 and CDR2 are MNHEY and SMNVEV (reference sequence). The CDR3 loop reads CASSLAPGTGSYGYTF. For the CDR3, the DNA is TGTGCCAGCAGTTTGGCACCCGGGACAGGGTCCTATGGCTACACCTTC.

The chain combines TRBV5-4 with TRBJ2-7, with 12 bases identical to TRBD1. Germline CDR1 and CDR2: SGHNT and YYREEE (reference sequence). This CDR3 has 15 amino acids. The V and J ends lost 4 bases and 7 bases, in that order; junction bases with no gene match: 9. CDR3 nucleotide sequence: TGTGCCAGCAGCCGAGGCGGGACAGGGGGCGAGGAGCAGTACTTC. Its protein is CASSRGGTGGEEQYF.

The V and J genes are TRBV7-9 and TRBJ1-1, with 7 bases aligning to TRBD1. J gave up 0 bases and V 5 bases, and 9 bases lay outside the gene matches. Germline-derived CDR1 and CDR2 are SEHNR and FQNEAQ (reference sequence). The CDR3 is 16 residues long. CDR3 in amino acids: CASSPGTANMNTEAFF. The CDR3 nucleotides read TGTGCCAGCAGCCCCGGGACAGCCAATATGAACACTGAAGCTTTCTTT.

This clone came up a few times. The chain is built from TRBV11-3 and TRBJ1-1; D call uncertain. The V end was cut by 0 bases, the J end by 4 bases, with 18 bases between. This CDR3 is 17 amino acids long. Germline CDR1 SGHNT, CDR2 YENEEA. CDR3 DNA: TGTGCCAGCAGCTTAGACGCGCCCTCGGCCCGGAGCACTGAAGCTTTCTTT. Residues: CASSLDAPSARSTEAFF. The full variable domain, its missing parts supplied by reference TRBV11-3 and TRBJ1-1, is EAGVVQSPRYKIIEKKQPVAFWCNPISGHNTLYWYLQNLGQGPELLIRYENEEAVDDSQLPKDRFSAERLKGVDSTLKIQPAELGDSAVYLCASSLDAPSARSTEAFFGQGTRLTVV.

This chain links TRBV4-1 with TRBJ2-1, with a weak D call TRBD2 (5 bases). This CDR3 spans 12 amino acids. Trimming pared 1 base from V and 9 bases from J, leaving 7 bases between. CDR1 is MGHRA and CDR2 is YSYEKL in the germline V gene. As DNA, the CDR3 is TGCGCCAGCAGCCAAGTAGGGAGTGAGCAGTTCTTC. Its translation: CASSQVGSEQFF.

This CDR3 reads CASSVARGGVTGELFF. Written as DNA, the CDR3 is TGTGCCAGCAGCGTAGCTAGAGGGGGCGTTACCGGGGAGCTGTTTTTT. V gene TRBV9 combines with J gene TRBJ2-2, with 7 bases aligning to TRBD1. Germline V gene lookup returns CDR1 SGDLS and CDR2 YYNGEE. V lost 0 bases, J lost 5 bases, and 7 bases stayed unmatched. The CDR3 length is 16 residues.

J is TRBJ2-7 and V is TRBV7-9; the D is unclear. Trimming removed 3 bases from V and 2 bases from J, with 11 bases in between. The CDR3 runs to 14 residues. Germline V gene sequence: CDR1 SEHNR, CDR2 FQNEAQ (reference sequence). This CDR3 is CASSLSSVTYEQYF. As DNA, the CDR3 is TGTGCCAGCAGCTTGTCAAGCGTAACCTACGAGCAGTACTTC.

This chain connects TRBV6-5 to TRBJ2-7; a weak D match, TRBD1 (5 bases). Germline loops: CDR1 MNHEY, CDR2 SVGAGI. The ends were cut back, 4 bases at V and 2 bases at J, with 15 bases in the middle. The CDR3 is 15 amino acids. CDR3 DNA sequence: TGTGCCAGCAGTTTGTATTCTGACAGCACCTACGAGCAGTACTTC. This gives the protein CASSLYSDSTYEQYF.

The CDR3 region has the DNA TGTGCCTGGAGTGTAGAGTGGGGGGATCAGCCCCAGCATTTT. Its translation is CAWSVEWGDQPQHF. V usage is TRBV30 and J usage is TRBJ1-5; D is possibly TRBD1 (5 bases). The CDR3 has 14 amino acids. The germline V gene encodes CDR1 GTSNPN and CDR2 SVGIG (reference sequence). Trimming cost V 0 bases and J 5 bases, with 11 bases left between them.

This clone appeared a single time. The genes are TRBV6-4 and TRBJ2-3; unclear D gene. Germline-derived CDR1 and CDR2 are MRHNA and SNTAGT. Trimming pared 0 bases from V and 6 bases from J, leaving 7 bases between. The CDR3 sequence is 13 residues long. The CDR3 DNA reads as TGTGCCAGCAGTGACTCGATAGAGGATACGCAGTATTTT. It is translated as CASSDSIEDTQYF.